Following are 24 T cell receptor beta chains from one sample sequenced in a study of T cells after yellow fever vaccination. TCRdb re-derived calls from the 5' RACE reads in MiXCR, one entry per CDR3 protein. The sample has 250,000 or so distinct CDR3 sequences; approximately 3.8% are singletons. The sequencing used PBMCs, collected 15 days after the yellow fever booster vaccination. The receptor source for this set is a man younger than 35 who received the YFV17D yellow fever vaccine.

This clonotype was counted many times. V is TRBV6-6 and J is TRBJ2-5, with 12 bases matching TRBD2. J lost 10 bases, V lost 4 bases, and 7 bases had no gene match. The CDR3 extends over 14 amino acids. CDR1 is MNHNY, CDR2 SVGAGI, per germline (reference sequence). Here the CDR3 reads CASSSSGGAEDQYF. CDR3 nucleotide sequence: TGTGCCAGCAGTTCTAGCGGGGGGGCGGAGGACCAGTACTTC.

This clonotype appeared many times. This rearrangement joins TRBV9 to TRBJ2-5, with 10 bases matching TRBD1. This CDR3 contains 16 residues. Looked up from germline, CDR1 is SGDLS and CDR2 is YYNGEE. Unmatched junction bases numbered 6, after V lost 2 bases and J lost 2 bases. CDR3 nucleotide sequence: TGTGCCAGCAGCGTTACCGGGACAGGGGTGCAAGAGACCCAGTACTTC. Its protein is CASSVTGTGVQETQYF.

There are many counts of this clonotype. The chain uses TRBV18 and TRBJ1-1; 8 bases align to TRBD1. The ends lost 6 bases at V and 1 base at J; junction bases unmatched: 4. Germline V CDR1 and CDR2: KGHSH, LQKENI. The length of the CDR3 is 14 residues. The CDR3 coding sequence is TGTGCCAGCTCCCCGGGACAGGCGAACACTGAAGCTTTCTTT. Residues: CASSPGQANTEAFF.

This clonotype showed up many times. The rearrangement links TRBV10-2 to TRBJ1-4; D unresolved. The CDR3 covers 10 residues. The ends were cut back, 10 bases at V and 7 bases at J, with 7 bases in the middle. The V gene's germline CDR1 is WSHSY and CDR2 SAAADI. CDR3 bases: TGCGCCACCATGGGTGAAAAACTGTTTTTT. Residues: CATMGEKLFF.

This clonotype was counted many times. J is TRBJ2-3 and V is TRBV5-6; a weak D match, TRBD1 (6 bases). Germline CDR1 SGHDT, CDR2 YYEEEE. The CDR3 loop spans 14 amino acids. The germline V and J ends were trimmed by 3 bases and 14 bases, with 22 bases remaining between them. CDR3 amino acids: CASSSITGLSPAYF. The CDR3 region has the DNA TGTGCCAGCAGCTCCATTACAGGGTTAAGCCCGGCGTATTTT.

In the case of this clonotype: This may be a read error, as it is one base from a much larger clone. The V call is TRBV20-1, the J call TRBJ1-5; D unclear. This CDR3 is 13 amino acids long. The V gene lost 5 bases and the J gene lost 9 bases, with 17 bases spanning the gap. Germline V gives CDR1 DFQATT, CDR2 SNEGSKA (reference sequence). The CDR3 reads CSAATGLVRPQHF. The CDR3 nucleotides are TGCAGTGCTGCTACCGGACTAGTGCGGCCCCAGCATTTT.

This clonotype was found many times. This chain links TRBV7-7 with TRBJ2-3; D possibly corresponds to TRBD2 (6 bases). This CDR3 contains 16 residues. Trimming pared 2 bases from V and 6 bases from J, leaving 18 bases between. The germline gives CDR1 SSHAT, CDR2 FNYEAQ (reference sequence). CDR3 in DNA: TGTGCCAGCAGCTTACGTTCCCCTCCGGGGGAGGATACGCAGTATTTT. Protein sequence: CASSLRSPPGEDTQYF.

J is TRBJ1-5 and V is TRBV24-1; 8 nucleotides agree with TRBD1. The ends lost 5 bases at V and 2 bases at J; junction bases unmatched: 4. CDR3 size: 15 residues. CDR1 and CDR2 (germline): KGHDR, SFDVKD. The CDR3 DNA follows: TGTGCCACCAGTGGGGCGACAGGGGGCAATCAGCCCCAGCATTTT. Its protein is CATSGATGGNQPQHF.

This clonotype occurred many times. The chain has TRBV10-3 and TRBJ1-1; 7 bases align to TRBD1. V was pared by 2 bases and J by 3 bases, with 12 bases of the junction left unmatched. This CDR3 has 17 residues. Germline V CDR1 and CDR2: ENHRY, SYGVKD. The chain's CDR3 is CAISEPTGTQSHTEAFF. In DNA, the CDR3 is TGTGCCATCAGTGAGCCGACAGGGACACAGAGCCACACTGAAGCTTTCTTT.

This clonotype was detected many times. This sequence joins TRBV12-3 or TRBV12-4 and TRBJ1-2, with D possibly matching TRBD1 (5 bases). V dropped 5 bases and J dropped 3 bases, with 10 bases sitting between them. The CDR3 runs to 13 residues. CDR3 sequence reads: CASSPGTHYGYTF. The DNA for the CDR3 is TGTGCCAGCAGTCCGGGGACCCACTATGGCTACACCTTC.

The table lists this clonotype with many counts. The chain carries TRBV4-3 and TRBJ2-1; D call uncertain. This CDR3 comprises 14 residues. Germline CDR1 is LGHNA and CDR2 is YSLEER. Trimming removed 3 bases from V and 6 bases from J, with 12 bases in between. CDR3 DNA sequence: TGCGCCAGCAGCCAGGTCGCAGTTGGCAATGAGCAGTTCTTC. Amino acid sequence: CASSQVAVGNEQFF.

This clonotype was seen only a few times. V gene TRBV15 combines with J gene TRBJ2-7, with 7 positions matching TRBD1. CDR3 size: 15 residues. Trimming cost V 2 bases and J 2 bases; bases outside gene matches: 6. Germline CDR1 LNHNV, CDR2 YYDKDF (reference sequence). The CDR3 loop is CATSRYRDSPYEQYF. CDR3 in DNA: TGTGCCACCAGCAGATATAGGGACAGCCCCTACGAGCAGTACTTC.

This clonotype was seen at least ten times. This chain uses TRBV7-2 with TRBJ2-3; 7 nucleotides line up with TRBD2. This CDR3 region has 16 residues. Germline CDR1 reads SGHTA; CDR2 reads FQGNSA. V lost 1 base and J lost 0; bases outside the gene matches: 4. The CDR3 sequence: CASSLGASGSTDTQYF. Written as DNA, the CDR3 is TGTGCCAGCAGCTTAGGGGCTAGCGGTAGCACAGATACGCAGTATTTT. The whole variable domain, remainder taken from reference TRBV7-2 and TRBJ2-3, is GAGVSQSPSNKVTEKGKDVELRCDPISGHTALYWYRQSLGQGLEFLIYFQGNSAPDKSGLPSDRFSAERTGGSVSTLTIQRTQQEDSAVYLCASSLGASGSTDTQYFGPGTRLTVL.

In this sample, this clonotype turned up many times. The chain has TRBV4-3 and TRBJ1-5, with D unclear. Germline V lookup: CDR1 LGHNA, CDR2 YSLEER. The CDR3 sequence is 13 residues long. Between the trimmed V and J ends, which lost 0 bases and 7 bases, there was a span of 7 bases. For the CDR3, the DNA is TGCGCCAGCAGCCAAGATGTGGGGCAGCCCCAGCATTTT. Amino acids: CASSQDVGQPQHF.

The chain joins TRBV20-1 to TRBJ2-3; TRBD1 matches 11 bases. The CDR3 has 14 amino acids. After removal of 6 bases from V and 4 bases from J, the junction contained 6 bases not matched to a gene. The germline V gene encodes CDR1 DFQATT and CDR2 SNEGSKA (reference sequence). This chain's CDR3 is CSALGQGGSDTQYF. As DNA, the CDR3 is TGCAGTGCCCTGGGACAGGGGGGGTCAGATACGCAGTATTTT.

This clonotype was seen ten or more times. V is TRBV5-4 and J is TRBJ1-6; no firm D call. V was clipped by 3 bases and J by 14 bases, with 9 bases between them. The CDR3 is made up of 11 amino acids. Germline-derived CDR1 and CDR2 are SGHNT and YYREEE (reference sequence). The CDR3 DNA sequence: TGTGCCAGCAGCTCCTCTGGCGCCCTCCACTTT. It translates to CASSSSGALHF. The full variable domain, its missing parts supplied by reference TRBV5-4 and TRBJ1-6, is ETGVTQSPTHLIKTRGQQVTLRCSSQSGHNTVSWYQQALGQGPQFIFQYYREEENGRGNFPPRFSGLQFPNYSSELNVNALELDDSALYLCASSSSGALHFGNGTRLTVT.

In this sample, this clonotype turned up many times. The V gene is TRBV4-1, the J gene TRBJ2-4; 8 nucleotides line up with TRBD1. The CDR3 is 17 residues long. Germline V gives CDR1 MGHRA, CDR2 YSYEKL. Germline trimming cut 3 bases from V and 2 bases from J; bases unmatched to any gene: 9. The CDR3 protein is CASSQTGDSGPKNIQYF. CDR3 nucleotide sequence: TGCGCCAGCAGCCAGACAGGGGACTCCGGGCCCAAAAACATTCAGTACTTC.

This clonotype was seen ten or more times. The chain carries TRBV7-8 and TRBJ2-2; the D gene is possibly TRBD2 (5 bases). Germline V CDR1 and CDR2: SGHVS, FQNEAQ. V dropped 5 bases and J dropped 1 base, with 23 bases sitting between them. CDR3 length: 19 residues. CDR3 DNA sequence: TGTGCCAGCAGCCCTGTTCCCCCCCTGAGGGCCCAGAACACCGGGGAGCTGTTTTTT. As protein: CASSPVPPLRAQNTGELFF.

This clonotype was seen at least ten times. The chain recombines TRBV25-1 with TRBJ2-1; TRBD2 might be the D (7 bases). Deletions cut 0 bases from V and 4 bases from J, with 16 bases between. Per the germline V gene, CDR1 is MGHDK and CDR2 is SYGVNS. This CDR3 region has 17 residues. The CDR3 protein is CASSEYGGGQLYNEQFF. CDR3 bases: TGTGCCAGCAGTGAATATGGGGGGGGCCAATTATACAATGAGCAGTTCTTC.

In its sample, this clonotype was seen many times. The genes are TRBV5-1 and TRBJ2-2; D remains unclear. CDR3 length: 14 amino acids. Germline-derived CDR1 and CDR2 are SGHRS and YFSETQ. Trimming took off 0 bases at V and 5 bases at J, with 8 bases between the two ends. The CDR3 DNA sequence: TGCGCCAGCAGCTTGGCACCGGCAACCGGGGAGCTGTTTTTT. Translation: CASSLAPATGELFF.

This clonotype was detected ten times or more. V is TRBV6-5 and J is TRBJ2-5, with 8 bases that match TRBD1. J lost 5 bases, V lost 3 bases, and 11 bases had no gene match. CDR1 is MNHEY and CDR2 is SVGAGI in the germline V gene. This CDR3 is 16 amino acids long. For the CDR3, the DNA is TGTGCCAGCAGTTATCTATCCAGGGGGCGCAGGGAGACCCAGTACTTC. Translating it yields CASSYLSRGRRETQYF.

This clonotype was counted at least ten times. V usage is TRBV25-1 and J usage is TRBJ2-3, with no clear D. Germline CDR1 reads MGHDK; CDR2 reads SYGVNS. The CDR3 is 11 amino acids. The ends were cut back, 3 bases at V and 6 bases at J, with 4 bases in the middle. The CDR3 is CASSEWDTQYF. The DNA for the CDR3 is TGTGCCAGCAGTGAGTGGGATACGCAGTATTTT.

This clonotype was recorded at least ten times. The chain carries TRBV9 and TRBJ2-5, with D possibly matching TRBD2 (5 bases). This CDR3 contains 17 residues. Germline V gene sequence: CDR1 SGDLS, CDR2 YYNGEE. V lost 4 bases to trimming and J lost 1 base, with 20 bases between them. This CDR3 is CASSSRSGTRAQETQYF. The CDR3 DNA is TGTGCCAGCAGCAGCCGTTCAGGAACGAGGGCCCAAGAGACCCAGTACTTC.

In its sample, this clonotype was seen many times. The genes are TRBV15 and TRBJ2-3; D gene unclear. Trimming removed 3 bases from V and 4 bases from J, with 14 bases in between. Germline V gene lookup returns CDR1 LNHNV and CDR2 YYDKDF (reference sequence). This CDR3 has 15 residues. CDR3 protein: CATSRWGSAADTQYF. CDR3 nucleotides: TGTGCCACCAGCAGGTGGGGATCCGCGGCAGATACGCAGTATTTT.